The 6 T cell receptor beta chains reported below all come from one sample, sequenced in a study of T cell repertoires in cytomegalovirus infection. TCRdb used MiXCR to reprocess the reads, holding one entry per CDR3 protein. The table has 150,000 to 200,000 distinct CDR3 sequences, over 13% seen once. The material sequenced was PBMCs. These receptor sequences come from a human donor in good health (CMV status not recorded). Some clones in this sample may be carry-over from other donors' samples.

This clonotype was observed many times. This chain connects TRBV11-2 to TRBJ2-7; D tentatively fits TRBD1 or TRBD2 (5 bases each). The CDR3 spans 15 residues. With 4 bases removed from V and 0 bases from J, the gap between germline ends came to 13 bases. Germline values: CDR1 SGHAT, CDR2 FQNNGV. CDR3 region: CASSSRLGDSYEQYF. CDR3 DNA: TGTGCCAGCAGCTCCCGGTTGGGGGACTCCTACGAGCAGTACTTC.

The chain carries TRBV28 and TRBJ1-2; tentative D call: TRBD1 (5 bases). The CDR3 loop spans 14 amino acids. With 2 bases removed from V and 4 bases from J, the gap between germline ends came to 11 bases. Germline loops: CDR1 MDHEN, CDR2 SYDVKM. In DNA, the CDR3 is TGTGCCAGCAGTTTACAGTCCAGGGCCTATGGCTACACCTTC. This sequence encodes CASSLQSRAYGYTF.

This clonotype was seen many times. The chain couples TRBV7-2 to TRBJ2-2; a possible D gene is TRBD1 (6 bases). Between the trimmed V and J ends, which lost 4 bases and 5 bases, there was a span of 11 bases. The CDR3 runs 14 residues. The germline gives CDR1 SGHTA, CDR2 FQGNSA. The CDR3 loop reads CASSWRTVTGELFF. The CDR3 nucleotides read TGTGCCAGCAGCTGGAGGACAGTTACCGGGGAGCTGTTTTTT.

This clonotype came up a few times. The chain carries TRBV29-1 and TRBJ1-1, with TRBD1 matching 9 bases. CDR3 length equals 14 residues. V lost 8 bases, J lost 4 bases, and 11 bases stayed unmatched. Germline V gene data show CDR1 as SQVTM and CDR2 as ANQGSEA. The chain's CDR3 is CSFRRGQGSTEAFF. The CDR3 DNA is TGCAGCTTCCGAAGAGGACAGGGGTCCACTGAAGCTTTCTTT. Full variable domain (missing parts from reference TRBV29-1 and TRBJ1-1): SAVISQKPSRDICQRGTSLTIQCQVDSQVTMMFWYRQQPGQSLTLIATANQGSEATYESGFVIDKFPISRPNLTFSTLTVSNMSPEDSSIYLCSFRRGQGSTEAFFGQGTRLTVV.

This clonotype was observed a few times. The rearrangement uses TRBV5-1 and TRBJ2-4; 9 positions match TRBD1. V lost 4 bases and J lost 3; bases outside the gene matches: 11. This CDR3 region has 17 residues. Germline CDR1 SGHRS, CDR2 YFSETQ. CDR3 sequence: CASSTTYRGRGKNIQYF. As DNA, the CDR3 is TGCGCCAGCAGCACCACCTACAGGGGGCGCGGCAAAAACATTCAGTACTTC.

This clonotype was recorded many times. The V call is TRBV7-2, the J call TRBJ2-7; D possibly corresponds to TRBD1 (5 bases). This CDR3 has 13 residues. Trimming removed 4 bases at V and 5 bases at J, with 12 bases between. CDR1 is SGHTA, CDR2 FQGNSA, per germline. CDR3 protein: CASSWGKDNEQYF. For the CDR3, the DNA is TGTGCCAGCAGCTGGGGAAAGGACAACGAGCAGTACTTC. The whole variable domain, filled in from reference TRBV7-2 and TRBJ2-7, reads GAGVSQSPSNKVTEKGKDVELRCDPISGHTALYWYRQSLGQGLEFLIYFQGNSAPDKSGLPSDRFSAERTGGSVSTLTIQRTQQEDSAVYLCASSWGKDNEQYFGPGTRLTVT.